This T cell receptor beta chain derives from a study of cytomegalovirus exposure and HLA in healthy donors. Trimming left V 2 bases short and J 0 bases short, with 3 bases between. This CDR3 contains 13 residues. Germline V gene lookup returns CDR1 WNHNN and CDR2 SYGVQD (reference sequence). The PCR ran on 60 Vbeta and 13 Jbeta primers. Sequenced by immunoSEQ multiplex PCR; TCRdb stores in-frame clones only, minus some. In the table there are tens of thousands of clones, approximately 63% of which are singletons. This clone appeared a single time. The source material was PBMCs. V is TRBV10-1 and J is TRBJ2-3; D gene unclear. The receptor was isolated from a woman aged 60-70 years in good health and CMV-seropositive. The CDR3 nucleotides are TGCGCCAGCAGTGAGCGTAGCACAGATACGCAGTATTTT. Its translation is CASSERSTDTQYF.